This T cell receptor beta chain was recovered during a study of early T cells in non-severe SARS-CoV-2 infection. This clonotype was seen only a few times. The CDR3 sequence is 12 residues long. Trimming shortened V by 6 bases and J by 9 bases, and 12 bases separated the two germline ends. Per germline, CDR1 SNHLY and CDR2 FYNNEI. TCRdb fed the 5' RACE reads into MiXCR, producing one record per CDR3 protein. The table shows about 61,000 distinct CDR3 sequences, with around 12% occurring only once. The specimen comprised whole blood, sampled at baseline. This sequence originates from an adult who was a healthcare worker with PCR-confirmed SARS-CoV-2 infection or an uninfected control (not recorded which). The donor label of this sample is uncertain. This chain connects TRBV2 to TRBJ2-1, with TRBD2 as a possible D gene (6 bases). CDR3 in DNA: TGTGCCAGCAGGAGACTAGGGAGTGAGCAGTTCTTC. It codes for CASRRLGSEQFF.